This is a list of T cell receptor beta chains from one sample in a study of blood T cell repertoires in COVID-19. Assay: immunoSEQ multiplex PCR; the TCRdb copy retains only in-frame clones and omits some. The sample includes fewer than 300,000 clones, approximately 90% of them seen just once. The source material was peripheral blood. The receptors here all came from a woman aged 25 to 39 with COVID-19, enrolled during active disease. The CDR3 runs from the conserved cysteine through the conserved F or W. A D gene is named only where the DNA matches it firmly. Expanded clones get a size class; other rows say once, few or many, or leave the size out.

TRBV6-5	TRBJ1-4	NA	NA	CASSQEGGEKLFF	TGTGCCAGCAGTCAGGAGGGAGGAGAAAAACTGTTTTTT
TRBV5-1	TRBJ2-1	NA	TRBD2	CASSLTSGSPYNEQFF	TGCGCCAGCAGCTTGACTAGCGGGAGCCCCTACAATGAGCAGTTCTTC
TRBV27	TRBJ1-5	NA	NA	CASSLHHSNQPQHF	TGTGCCAGCAGTTTACATCATAGCAATCAGCCCCAGCATTTT
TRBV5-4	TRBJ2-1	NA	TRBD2	CASSFWTRSSYNEQFF	TGTGCCAGCAGCTTCTGGACTAGGAGCTCCTACAATGAGCAGTTCTTC
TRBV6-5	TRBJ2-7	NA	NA	CASRRRDTGEQYF	TGTGCCAGCAGAAGGCGGGATACGGGTGAGCAGTACTTC
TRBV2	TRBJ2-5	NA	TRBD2	CASRATSGGSQETQYF	TGTGCCAGCAGGGCCACTAGCGGAGGCTCCCAAGAGACCCAGTACTTC
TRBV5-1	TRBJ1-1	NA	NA	CASSPTRNTEAFF	TGCGCCAGCAGCCCTACGCGGAACACTGAAGCTTTCTTT
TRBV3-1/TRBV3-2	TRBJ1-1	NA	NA	CASSHSPQPNTEAFF	TGTGCCAGCAGCCACAGCCCACAGCCGAACACTGAAGCTTTCTTT
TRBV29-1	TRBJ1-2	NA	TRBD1	CSVGLVTGDVGGYTF	TGCAGCGTTGGGCTTGTGACAGGGGATGTAGGAGGCTACACCTTC
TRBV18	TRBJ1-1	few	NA	CASSPQAGTMNTEAFF	TGTGCCAGCTCACCACAAGCGGGGACCATGAACACTGAAGCTTTCTTT
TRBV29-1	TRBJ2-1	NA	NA	CSVDRGSPNEQFF	TGCAGCGTTGACAGGGGCAGTCCTAATGAGCAGTTCTTC
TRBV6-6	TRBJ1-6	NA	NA	CASGRGAVSPLHF	TGTGCCAGCGGTCGGGGGGCAGTTTCACCCCTCCACTTT
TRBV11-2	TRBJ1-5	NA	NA	CASSFEVNQPQHF	TGTGCCAGCAGCTTTGAGGTCAATCAGCCCCAGCATTTT
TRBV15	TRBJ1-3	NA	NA	CATRPTGPGNTIYF	TGTGCCACCAGACCTACAGGGCCTGGAAACACCATATATTTT
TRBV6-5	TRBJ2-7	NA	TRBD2	CASSDSGSSPYEQYF	TGTGCCAGCAGCGATAGCGGGAGTAGCCCCTACGAGCAGTACTTC
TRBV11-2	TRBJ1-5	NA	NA	CASSLERSNQPQHF	TGTGCCAGCAGCTTAGAGAGAAGCAATCAGCCCCAGCATTTT
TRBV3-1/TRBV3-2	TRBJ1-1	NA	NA	CASSQVSRGTEAFF	TGTGCCAGCAGCCAAGTTTCAAGGGGCACTGAAGCTTTCTTT
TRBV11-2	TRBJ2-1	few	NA	CASSLDPESSYNEQFF	TGTGCCAGCAGCTTAGACCCGGAGAGCTCCTACAATGAGCAGTTCTTC
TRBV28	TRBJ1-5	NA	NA	CASSLEQGNNQPQHF	TGTGCCAGCAGTTTAGAACAGGGAAACAATCAGCCCCAGCATTTT
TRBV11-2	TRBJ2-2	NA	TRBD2	CASSHLTSGMYTGELFF	TGTGCCAGCAGCCACTTAACTAGCGGGATGTACACCGGGGAGCTGTTTTTT
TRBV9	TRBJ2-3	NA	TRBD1	CASSVGGQASTDTQYF	TGTGCCAGCAGCGTAGGGGGACAGGCGAGCACAGATACGCAGTATTTT
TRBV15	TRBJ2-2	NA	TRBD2	CATSTTSGLAVTGELFF	TGTGCCACCAGCACTACATCGGGACTAGCGGTCACCGGGGAGCTGTTTTTT
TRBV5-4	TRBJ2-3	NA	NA	CASSFGEADTQYF	TGTGCCAGCAGCTTTGGGGAGGCAGATACGCAGTATTTT
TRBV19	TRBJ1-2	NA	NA	CASSPSSGQGNTYGYTF	TGTGCCAGTAGTCCCAGCAGCGGGCAGGGCAATACTTATGGCTACACCTTC
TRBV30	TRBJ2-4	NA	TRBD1	CAWSTGTGAVKNIQYF	TGTGCCTGGAGTACCGGGACAGGGGCTGTCAAAAACATTCAGTACTTC
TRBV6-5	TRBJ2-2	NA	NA	CASSLTHGNTGELFF	TGTGCCAGCAGCCTCACACATGGTAACACCGGGGAGCTGTTTTTT
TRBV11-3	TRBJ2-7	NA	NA	CASSLGSSYEQYF	TGTGCCAGCAGCTTAGGCAGCTCCTACGAGCAGTACTTC
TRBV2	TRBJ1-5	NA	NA	CASSERDTQPQHF	TGTGCCAGCAGTGAGAGGGACACTCAGCCCCAGCATTTT
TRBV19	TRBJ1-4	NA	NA	CASSIGTVNEKLFF	TGTGCCAGTAGTATAGGGACAGTAAATGAAAAACTGTTTTTT
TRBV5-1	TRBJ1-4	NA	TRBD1	CASSTGQVTNEKLFF	TGCGCCAGCAGCACGGGACAGGTGACTAATGAAAAACTGTTTTTT
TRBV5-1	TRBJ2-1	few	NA	CASSSREGKEQFF	TGCGCCAGCAGCTCCAGGGAAGGCAAGGAGCAGTTCTTC
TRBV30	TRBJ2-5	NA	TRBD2	CASRYPGLPQETQYF	TGTGCCTCCCGATATCCGGGACTACCTCAAGAGACCCAGTACTTC
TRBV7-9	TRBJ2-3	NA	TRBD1	CASSWVGTGTDTQYF	TGTGCCAGCAGCTGGGTAGGGACAGGCACAGATACGCAGTATTTT
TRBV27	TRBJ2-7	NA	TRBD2	CASSPPPGLAGAEGQYF	TGTGCCAGCAGTCCTCCCCCCGGACTAGCGGGAGCCGAAGGGCAGTACTTC
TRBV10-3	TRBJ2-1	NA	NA	CAISESSAVVDEQFF	TGTGCCATCAGTGAGTCTAGCGCGGTCGTCGATGAGCAGTTCTTC
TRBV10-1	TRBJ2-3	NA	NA	CASSGGGTDTQYF	TGCGCCAGCAGTGGAGGTGGGACAGATACGCAGTATTTT
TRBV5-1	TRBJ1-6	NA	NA	CASSPDSYNSPLHF	TGCGCCAGCAGCCCGGACAGTTATAATTCACCCCTCCACTTT
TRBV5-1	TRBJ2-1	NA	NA	CASSLTGVYNEQFF	TGCGCCAGCAGCTTGACGGGGGTTTACAATGAGCAGTTCTTC
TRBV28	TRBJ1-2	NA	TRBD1	CASSRQGVGYGYTF	TGTGCCAGCAGTCGGCAGGGGGTAGGCTATGGCTACACCTTC
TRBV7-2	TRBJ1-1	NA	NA	CASSKQENTEAFF	TGTGCCAGCAGCAAACAGGAGAACACTGAAGCTTTCTTT
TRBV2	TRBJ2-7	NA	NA	CASSAVGGHEQYF	TGTGCCAGCAGTGCTGTGGGGGGGCACGAGCAGTACTTC
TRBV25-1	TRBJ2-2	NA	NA	CASSADQNTGELFF	TGTGCCAGCAGCGCAGATCAAAACACCGGGGAGCTGTTTTTT
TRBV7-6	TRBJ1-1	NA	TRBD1	CASSGPGTAEAFF	TGTGCCAGCAGCGGCCCGGGGACAGCTGAAGCTTTCTTT
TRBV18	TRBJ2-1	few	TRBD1	CASSPEGAGYNEQFF	TGTGCCAGCTCACCAGAGGGGGCGGGTTACAATGAGCAGTTCTTC
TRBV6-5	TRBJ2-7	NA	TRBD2	CASSYGTTYEQYF	TGTGCCAGCAGTTACGGGACTACCTACGAGCAGTACTTC
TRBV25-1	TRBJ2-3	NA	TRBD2	CASSGGPGGDTQYF	TGTGCCAGCAGTGGAGGGCCGGGGGGGGATACGCAGTATTTT
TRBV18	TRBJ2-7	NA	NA	CASSPGAGGLYEQYF	TGTGCCAGCTCCCCCGGGGCAGGGGGGTTGTACGAGCAGTACTTC
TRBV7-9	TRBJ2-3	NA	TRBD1	CASSLTGDRTDTQYF	TGTGCCAGCAGCTTAACAGGGGATCGGACAGATACGCAGTATTTT
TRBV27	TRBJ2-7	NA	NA	CASSTGYEQYF	TGTGCCAGCAGTACCGGCTACGAGCAGTACTTC
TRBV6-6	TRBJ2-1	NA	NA	CASSSTEYNEQFF	TGTGCCAGCAGTTCGACTGAGTACAATGAGCAGTTCTTC
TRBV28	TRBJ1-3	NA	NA	CASSLRALGTGNTIYF	TGTGCCAGCAGTTTGAGGGCCCTGGGAACTGGAAACACCATATATTTT
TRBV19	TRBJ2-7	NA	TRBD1	CASSIPGQGVDEQYF	TGTGCCAGTAGTATCCCGGGACAGGGGGTGGACGAGCAGTACTTC